The 7 T cell receptor beta chains below come from one sample, sequenced in a study of blood T cell repertoires in COVID-19 (dated by TCRdb to 2018 to 2021). Libraries were constructed by the immunoSEQ multiplex PCR assay. TCRdb took over this immuneACCESS table, retaining in-frame rearrangements with V and J assigned. Such tables are incomplete; in checked studies, under half of the missing clones stem from an unresolved V gene, and the remainder is unexplained. This sample lists 210,000 or so clones; around 84% were detected once. The top ten clones comprise roughly a fifth of the sample. The sequenced sample consisted of peripheral blood. Receptor source: a human donor in a cohort sampled during active COVID-19.

This chain links TRBV19 with TRBJ1-4; 8 bases agree with TRBD1. Germline V lookup: CDR1 LNHDA, CDR2 SQIVND (reference sequence). V shed 7 bases, J shed 8 bases, and the junction held 12 bases outside the gene matches. This CDR3 spans 15 amino acids. The CDR3 region is CASTATGGAREKLFF. CDR3 DNA sequence: TGTGCCAGTACCGCAACAGGGGGAGCTAGGGAAAAACTGTTTTTT. The entire variable domain, with the rest obtained from reference TRBV19 and TRBJ1-4, is as follows: DGGITQSPKYLFRKEGQNVTLSCEQNLNHDAMYWYRQDPGQGLRLIYYSQIVNDFQKGDIAEGYSVSREKKESFPLTVTSAQKNPTAFYLCASTATGGAREKLFFGSGTQLSVL.

The V and J genes are TRBV18 and TRBJ1-5; 7 positions match TRBD1. The CDR3 length is 14 residues. V lost 4 bases, J lost 6 bases, and 6 bases stayed unmatched. The V gene's germline CDR1 is KGHSH and CDR2 LQKENI. CDR3 sequence (DNA): TGTGCCAGCTCACTAGACAGGGTCGGTCAGCCCCAGCATTTT. Its translation: CASSLDRVGQPQHF.

The table lists this clone with a few counts. This chain joins TRBV10-3 and TRBJ2-7; a weak D match, TRBD2 (6 bases). Germline CDR1 reads ENHRY; CDR2 reads SYGVKD. There are 16 residues in the CDR3. Trimming shortened V by 2 bases and J by 1 base, and 15 bases separated the two germline ends. CDR3 protein: CAISETGLSQSYEQYF. For the CDR3, the DNA is TGTGCCATCAGTGAGACGGGACTCTCCCAGTCCTACGAGCAGTACTTC.

The genes are TRBV6-5 and TRBJ2-2; D is perhaps TRBD2 (6 bases). Germline CDR1 reads MNHEY; CDR2 reads SVGAGI. This CDR3 has 15 residues. Deletions cut 2 bases from V and 1 base from J, with 8 bases between. CDR3 sequence: CASSYGGGNTGELFF. The CDR3 nucleotides are TGTGCCAGCAGTTACGGGGGAGGGAACACCGGGGAGCTGTTTTTT.

V and J are TRBV6-1 and TRBJ2-3, with D possibly TRBD1 on 5 matching bases. Germline V gene sequence: CDR1 MNHNS, CDR2 SASEGT. V gave up 0 bases and J gave up 5 bases, with 9 bases separating them. CDR3 length: 14 residues. This chain's CDR3 is CASSEAVGQDTQYF. The CDR3 DNA follows: TGTGCCAGCAGTGAAGCGGTGGGGCAAGATACGCAGTATTTT.

The chain recombines TRBV19 with TRBJ2-1, with TRBD1 as a possible D gene (6 bases). V was shortened by 6 bases and J by 9 bases, with 18 bases between the two germline ends. The length of the CDR3 is 14 residues. Germline lookup yields CDR1 LNHDA and CDR2 SQIVND (reference sequence). The CDR3 loop reads CASRRSQTGFEQFF. CDR3 nucleotide sequence: TGTGCCAGTAGACGATCGCAAACAGGGTTTGAGCAGTTCTTC.

V gene TRBV2 combines with J gene TRBJ2-1; 8 positions agree with TRBD2. The CDR3 is made up of 13 amino acids. The trim removed 10 bases at V and 2 bases at J, leaving 4 bases unmatched. The V gene's germline CDR1 is SNHLY and CDR2 FYNNEI. The DNA for the CDR3 is TGTGCCACCCTTAGCGGGACCTACAATGAGCAGTTCTTC. Translating it yields CATLSGTYNEQFF. Full variable domain (rest looked up from reference TRBV2 and TRBJ2-1): EPEVTQTPSHQVTQMGQEVILRCVPISNHLYFYWYRQILGQKVEFLVSFYNNEISEKSEIFDDQFSVERPDGSNFTLKIRSTKLEDSAMYFCATLSGTYNEQFFGPGTRLTVL.